The text below deals with one T cell receptor beta chain. CDR3 size: 14 residues. The trim removed 7 bases at V and 8 bases at J, leaving 10 bases unmatched. Germline values: CDR1 LNHDA, CDR2 SQIVND (reference sequence). This sample is part of a study of coeliac disease. Profiling relied on immunoSEQ multiplex PCR, and the TCRdb table lists in-frame clones only, not all of them. This table holds thousands of clones, around 69% found once. The chain couples TRBV19 to TRBJ1-5; 8 bases align to TRBD1. The source of this sequence is a man under 40 with celiac disease. The specimen sequenced was lamina propria lymphocytes from the gut. The CDR3 protein is CASTNMDREEPQHF. The DNA for the CDR3 is TGTGCCAGTACCAATATGGACAGGGAAGAGCCCCAGCATTTT.